This T cell receptor beta chain was captured by sequencing in a study of identical twins. Findings and caveats of the study: Among beta out-of-frame sequences, excess sharing between twins appeared weaker.

V lost 3 bases to trimming and J lost 5 bases, with 16 bases between them. The CDR3 is 15 amino acids. The germline CDR1 and CDR2 sequences are KGHSH and LQKENI. Details on this clonotype: The antigen is not known.

TCRdb reprocessed the 5' RACE reads via MiXCR and lists one record per CDR3 protein. The data contain 700,000 or so distinct CDR3 sequences, 21% of them singletons. This same sample was also taken into another study, of T cells expressing NK-cell markers.

Sequencing used PBMCs. The chain couples TRBV18 to TRBJ2-5; D remains ambiguous. The receptor was isolated from a woman aged 18-29 years in good health. The CDR3: CASSPGHSGVETQYF. The CDR3 DNA follows: TGTGCCAGCTCACCGGGTCATTCGGGCGTTGAGACCCAGTACTTC.